The TCR beta chain under discussion was sequenced for a study of T cells in women clearing cervical HPV infection. The wider study: Cases were women with histologically confirmed HPV16-related CIN3 or worse, including 2 invasive cancers.

Clones were sequenced by immunoSEQ multiplex PCR, and TCRdb holds only the in-frame ones, with some missing. In all, the sample yields roughly 22,000 clones. Germline CDR1 SEHNR, CDR2 FQNEAQ (reference sequence). This CDR3 spans 13 amino acids. About this clone: Its antigen is not known. One end of the junction is discordant with germline, which a read error may explain. The missing CDR3 end, 3 residues past where the read stops, is filled in from the germline J gene.

Study-level points and caveats: Combining TCR richness with V gene abundances gave around 0.83 AUC.

The V call is TRBV7-9, the J call TRBJ1-2; 7 bases agree with TRBD1. The TCR was taken from a woman aged 18-69 years with a cervical HPV16 infection that either progressed to CIN3+ or cleared (not recorded which). What was sequenced was blood buffy coat. The CDR3 loop reads CTSSLRQGGGYTF. CDR3 bases read: TGTACCAGCAGCTTAAGACAGGGAGGAGGC.